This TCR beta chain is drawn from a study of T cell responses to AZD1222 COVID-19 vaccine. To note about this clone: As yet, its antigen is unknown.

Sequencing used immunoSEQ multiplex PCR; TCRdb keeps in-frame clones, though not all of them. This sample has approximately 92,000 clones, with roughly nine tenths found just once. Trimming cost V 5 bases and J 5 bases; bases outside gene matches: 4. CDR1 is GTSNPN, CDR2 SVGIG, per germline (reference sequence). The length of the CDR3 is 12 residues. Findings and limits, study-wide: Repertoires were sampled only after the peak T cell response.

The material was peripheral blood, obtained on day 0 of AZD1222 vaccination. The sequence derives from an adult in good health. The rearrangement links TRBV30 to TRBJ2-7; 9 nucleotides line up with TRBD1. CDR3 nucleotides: TGTGCCTGGGGGACAGGGTCCCACGAGCAGTACTTC. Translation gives CAWGTGSHEQYF.